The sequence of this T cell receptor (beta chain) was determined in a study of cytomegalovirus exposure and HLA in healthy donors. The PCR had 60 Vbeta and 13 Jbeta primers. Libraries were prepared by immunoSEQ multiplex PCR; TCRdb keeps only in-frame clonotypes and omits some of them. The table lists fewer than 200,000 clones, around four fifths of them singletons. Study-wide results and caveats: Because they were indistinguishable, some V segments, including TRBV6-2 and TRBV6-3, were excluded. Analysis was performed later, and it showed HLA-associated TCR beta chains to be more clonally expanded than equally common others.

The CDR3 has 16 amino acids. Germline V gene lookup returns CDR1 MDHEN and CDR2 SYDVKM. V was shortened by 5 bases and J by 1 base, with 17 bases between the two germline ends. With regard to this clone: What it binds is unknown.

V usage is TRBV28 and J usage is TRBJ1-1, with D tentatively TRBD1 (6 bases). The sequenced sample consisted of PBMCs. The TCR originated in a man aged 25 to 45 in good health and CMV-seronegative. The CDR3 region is CASSPSQGTQNTEAFF. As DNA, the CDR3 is TGTGCCAGCAGTCCCTCGCAGGGGACACAGAACACTGAAGCTTTCTTT.